Listed here are 16 T cell receptor beta chains from one sample, sequenced in a study of T cell clonality in common variable immunodeficiency. Notes on the study in general: Common variable immunodeficiency TCR beta sequences reportedly had fewer deletions and N-nucleotide insertions.

Method: immunoSEQ multiplex PCR; TCRdb's copy keeps in-frame clones and lacks some. The record shows over 11,000 clones for this sample, with no singletons present. The antigens for these receptors are not known. The sequenced sample was peripheral blood mononuclear cells. These receptors all stem from a human donor with common variable immunodeficiency.

As for this clone: The CDR3 end is not reached by the read, which stops 3 residues before it; the germline J gene fills it in. The gene calls are TRBV20-1 and TRBJ2-7; TRBD2 matches at 10 bases. Per germline, CDR1 DFQATT and CDR2 SNEGSKA (reference sequence). Trimming removed 2 bases from V and 2 bases from J; junction bases left unmatched: 6. The CDR3 runs 15 residues. The covered CDR3 bases are TGCAGTGCTAGACAGAGACTAGCGGGCACCTACGAG. Its translation: CSARQRLAGTYE. The CDR3 as a whole reads CSARQRLAGTYEQYF.

Comments on this clone: With the read ending 3 residues before the CDR3 end, the germline J gene is used to fill in that end. The chain employs TRBV2 and TRBJ2-3, with 9 bases identical to TRBD2. Germline CDR1 reads SNHLY; CDR2 reads FYNNEI. J was trimmed by 5 bases and V by 8 bases; bases with no gene match: 11. The CDR3 is made up of 15 amino acids. CDR3 residues: CASGAGGPLRDTQYF. The covered CDR3 bases are TGTGCCAGCGGAGCGGGGGGCCCACTACGAGATACG.

In regard to this clone: The read gets to within 3 residues of the CDR3 end, and the germline J gene fills in the rest. V gene TRBV30 combines with J gene TRBJ1-5; 9 bases line up with TRBD1. The CDR3 consists of 14 residues. Germline V gene lookup returns CDR1 GTSNPN and CDR2 SVGIG (reference sequence). J lost 6 bases, V lost 4 bases, and 7 bases had no gene match. The sequenced part of the CDR3 DNA is TGTGCCTGGAATCGACAGGGGGAAACTCAGCCC. As protein: CAWNRQGETQP. The CDR3 as a whole reads CAWNRQGETQPQHF.

On this clone: The read stops 3 residues short of the end of the CDR3; the missing end is completed from the germline J gene. This chain uses TRBV7-9 with TRBJ2-3, with 12 bases matching TRBD2. V lost 8 bases to trimming and J lost 4 bases; unmatched junction nucleotides: 4. Germline CDR1 and CDR2: SEHNR and FQNEAQ (reference sequence). There are 14 residues in the CDR3. The DNA read from the CDR3 is TGTGCCAGCCGCCGGACTAGCGGGGCAGATACG. Protein sequence: CASRRTSGADT. The CDR3 reads in full as CASRRTSGADTQYF.

This clone has only a few counts. The junction departs from germline at one end; a sequencing error may be responsible. The read stops 3 residues short of the end of the CDR3; the missing end is completed from the germline J gene. The chain has TRBV7-7 and TRBJ1-5, with D tentatively TRBD1 (5 bases). This CDR3 comprises 17 residues. Looked up from germline, CDR1 is SSHAT and CDR2 is FNYEAQ (reference sequence). The covered CDR3 bases are TGTGCTAGCAGTAAACCGGGACTAATTAATAGCAATCAGCCC. Its translation is CASSKPGLINSNQP. The complete CDR3 protein is CASSKPGLINSNQPQHF.

There are a few counts of this clone. The read is 3 residues too short to cover the CDR3 end, so that end is filled in from the germline J gene. This chain joins TRBV7-6 and TRBJ2-7; D is ambiguous. The CDR3 consists of 13 residues. Looked up from germline, CDR1 is SGHVS and CDR2 is FNYEAQ. V gave up 3 bases and J gave up 3 bases, with 9 bases separating them. CDR3 residues: CASSFESNYEQYF. The sequenced part of the CDR3 DNA is TGTGCCAGCAGCTTCGAGAGCAACTACGAG.

This clone came up many times. The read ends 3 residues shy of where the CDR3 ends; the end is completed using the germline J gene. The rearrangement links TRBV2 to TRBJ2-3; the D gene is possibly TRBD1 (9 bases). The ends were cut back, 7 bases at V and 5 bases at J, with 16 bases in the middle. Germline CDR1 and CDR2: SNHLY and FYNNEI. The CDR3 totals 14 residues. The CDR3 here is CASTGGTGQDTQYF. The DNA read from the CDR3 is TGTGCCAGCACGGGGGGGACAGGGCAAGATACG. Looking up the rest from reference TRBV2 and TRBJ2-3 gives the full variable domain: EPEVTQTPSHQVTQMGQEVILRCVPISNHLYFYWYRQILGQKVEFLVSFYNNEISEKSEIFDDQFSVERPDGSNFTLKIRSTKLEDSAMYFCASTGGTGQDTQYFGPGTRLTVL.

A note on this clone: The read ends 3 residues before the CDR3 terminus; that terminus is restored from the germline J gene. The chain uses TRBV7-2 and TRBJ2-4; the D is unclear. This CDR3 spans 15 amino acids. The V end was cut by 0 bases, the J end by 1 base, with 7 bases between. Germline CDR1 SGHTA, CDR2 FQGNSA. The part of the CDR3 DNA that was read is TGTGCCAGCAGCTTAGCCGTCTATGCCAAAAACATT. Encoded protein: CASSLAVYAKNI. The entire CDR3 sequence reads CASSLAVYAKNIQYF.

The CDR3 sequence: CASSPGHVETQYF. CDR3 DNA, as far as it was read: TGCGCCAGCAGCCCAGGACATGTTGAGACC. V gene TRBV5-1 combines with J gene TRBJ2-5; a weak D match, TRBD1 (5 bases). The sequenced fragment ends 3 residues before the CDR3 boundary, so the rest is inferred from the germline J gene. V dropped 4 bases and J dropped 5 bases, with 12 bases sitting between them. CDR3 size: 13 residues. CDR1 and CDR2 from the germline V gene are SGHRS and YFSETQ.

This clone was detected a few times. The read is 3 residues too short to cover the CDR3 end, so that end is filled in from the germline J gene. J is TRBJ2-2 and V is TRBV7-3, with 7 nucleotides matching TRBD1. The CDR3 contains 15 residues. J lost 7 bases, V lost 0 bases, and 5 bases had no gene match. Per germline, CDR1 SGHTA and CDR2 FQGTGA. This chain's CDR3 is CASSLTGGRGGELFF. Incomplete CDR3 DNA: TGTGCCAGCAGCTTAACAGGGGGCAGGGGCGGGGAG.

Regarding this clone: The missing CDR3 end, 3 residues past where the read stops, is filled in from the germline J gene. The chain links TRBV18 to TRBJ2-5; 10 bases match TRBD2. The CDR3 sequence is 14 residues long. From germline, CDR1 is KGHSH and CDR2 LQKENI. Losses at the gene ends were 4 bases for V and 2 bases for J; bases not matched to a gene: 1. The covered CDR3 bases are TGTGCCAGCTCACTAGCGGGGGGACAAGAGACC. Residues: CASSLAGGQET. The entire CDR3 sequence reads CASSLAGGQETQYF.

This clone has a handful of counts. Coverage ceases 3 residues before the CDR3 finishes, and the germline J gene fills in the end. J is TRBJ1-5 and V is TRBV7-6; D ambiguous. The germline V gene has CDR1 SGHVS and CDR2 FNYEAQ. V gave up 5 bases and J gave up 0 bases, with 11 bases separating them. The CDR3 runs 15 residues. Here the CDR3 reads CASSDGVHSNQPQHF. CDR3 DNA (partial): TGTGCCAGCAGCGACGGGGTCCATAGCAATCAGCCC.

This clone was detected a few times. The sequenced fragment ends 3 residues before the CDR3 boundary, so the rest is inferred from the germline J gene. The chain has TRBV5-6 and TRBJ2-2; D not certain. The CDR3 runs to 12 residues. V was trimmed by 1 base and J by 7 bases, leaving 5 bases between them. The germline CDR1 and CDR2 sequences are SGHDT and YYEEEE. The part of the CDR3 DNA that was read is TGTGCCAGCAGCTTGTTCGGCGGGGAG. Translated, it gives CASSLFGGE. The entire CDR3 sequence reads CASSLFGGELFF.

The part of the CDR3 DNA that was read is TGTGCCAGCAGCATACGTCCAGGGGGGAATCAGCCC. Its protein product is CASSIRPGGNQP. The CDR3 in its entirety is CASSIRPGGNQPQHF. The chain links TRBV11-2 to TRBJ1-5, with 7 positions matching TRBD1. Read data end 3 residues before the CDR3 end; the end is taken from the germline J gene. This CDR3 contains 15 residues. Trimming took 5 bases from V and 4 from J; bases not matched to a gene: 8. Germline lookup yields CDR1 SGHAT and CDR2 FQNNGV.

This clone occurred a few times. The read gets to within 3 residues of the CDR3 end, and the germline J gene fills in the rest. The gene calls are TRBV6-2 or TRBV6-3 and TRBJ2-2; 8 bases line up with TRBD2. The germline gives CDR1 MNHEY, CDR2 SVGEGT. This CDR3 has 13 residues. J was trimmed by 10 bases and V by 7 bases; bases with no gene match: 8. Incomplete CDR3 DNA: TGTGCCAGCACCCACGGGGGGGCGGCGGAG. This translates into CASTHGGAAE. The full CDR3 reads CASTHGGAAELFF.

This clone is labeled medium-sized. The read falls 3 residues short of the CDR3 end, and the missing part is taken from the germline J gene. The gene calls are TRBV28 and TRBJ1-2, with TRBD1 matching over 9 bases. The CDR3 length is 16 residues. V was pared by 4 bases and J by 5 bases, with 11 bases of the junction left unmatched. Germline values: CDR1 MDHEN, CDR2 SYDVKM. The CDR3: CASSSPGTGTGYGYTF. Partial CDR3 DNA: TGTGCCAGCAGTTCCCCCGGGACAGGGACGGGGTATGGC.